This T cell receptor (beta chain) was sequenced for a study of T cells in tuberculosis. Here immunoSEQ multiplex PCR was the method, and the copy in TCRdb shows in-frame clones only, minus some. The repertoire includes around 10,000 clones, 90% to 95% of them detected once, and 13% sits in the top ten. The CDR3 covers 13 residues. Per the germline V gene, CDR1 is GTSNPN and CDR2 is SVGIG (reference sequence). Trimming took off 3 bases at V and 1 base at J, with 9 bases between the two ends. Sequencing used PBMCs. The V gene is TRBV30, the J gene TRBJ1-1, with D possibly being TRBD1 (5 bases). The receptor comes from an adult with tuberculosis. CDR3 bases: TGTGCCTGGAGAGTAACAGGGAACACTGAAGCTTTCTTT. Translated: CAWRVTGNTEAFF.